One and the same sample provided the 11 T cell receptor beta chains below, sequenced in a study of T cell changes during pregnancy in multiple sclerosis. The assay was immunoSEQ multiplex PCR, and TCRdb's table has in-frame clones only and misses some. In the table there are approximately 52,000 clones, around 94% of which are singletons. Sequences were derived from CD4+ T cells from peripheral blood mononuclear cells, sampled in the third trimester of pregnancy. The receptor source for this set is a female donor with multiple sclerosis, enrolled in a pregnancy study.

This sequence joins TRBV28 and TRBJ1-2, with D uncertain. Germline V gene data show CDR1 as MDHEN and CDR2 as SYDVKM. This CDR3 has 11 amino acids. Between the trimmed V and J ends, which lost 3 bases and 7 bases, there was a span of 6 bases. CDR3 amino acids: CASSFRGGYTF. The CDR3 DNA is TGTGCCAGCAGTTTCCGGGGTGGCTACACCTTC.

V and J are TRBV19 and TRBJ2-7, with D maybe TRBD2 (6 bases). V gave up 8 bases and J gave up 6 bases, with 14 bases separating them. The CDR3 loop spans 12 amino acids. CDR1 and CDR2 (germline): LNHDA, SQIVND (reference sequence). This CDR3 reads CASRGGNTEQYF. CDR3 coding DNA: TGTGCCAGTCGAGGCGGGAATACCGAGCAGTACTTC. The full variable domain, with the rest looked up from reference TRBV19 and TRBJ2-7, is DGGITQSPKYLFRKEGQNVTLSCEQNLNHDAMYWYRQDPGQGLRLIYYSQIVNDFQKGDIAEGYSVSREKKESFPLTVTSAQKNPTAFYLCASRGGNTEQYFGPGTRLTVT.

In this sample, this clone turned up once. As DNA, the CDR3 is TGTGCCACCAGCAGAGATCCGAACAGGGCTTGGGACACTGAAGCTTTCTTT. Protein: CATSRDPNRAWDTEAFF. The chain links TRBV15 to TRBJ1-1, with a possible D match to TRBD1 (6 bases). In germline, CDR1 is LNHNV, CDR2 YYDKDF (reference sequence). The V end was cut by 0 bases, the J end by 3 bases, with 17 bases between. This CDR3 contains 17 residues.

The chain couples TRBV9 to TRBJ2-7; 8 bases align to TRBD1. The CDR3 loop spans 16 amino acids. V was pared by 3 bases and J by 4 bases, with 12 bases of the junction left unmatched. Germline assignment: CDR1 SGDLS and CDR2 YYNGEE. The CDR3 nucleotides read TGTGCCAGCAGCGGTGGAGGGAGGACAGGGAGATACGAGCAGTACTTC. Protein product: CASSGGGRTGRYEQYF.

The table lists this clone with a count of one. The chain uses TRBV30 and TRBJ1-1; D possibly corresponds to TRBD1 (5 bases). Per germline, CDR1 GTSNPN and CDR2 SVGIG (reference sequence). The V end lost 7 bases, the J end lost 1 base, and 10 bases lay between the germline ends. The CDR3 length is 12 residues. The CDR3 is CAFRGGNTEAFF. The CDR3 coding sequence is TGTGCCTTTAGGGGTGGGAACACTGAAGCTTTCTTT. The entire variable domain, with the rest obtained from reference TRBV30 and TRBJ1-1, is as follows: SQTIHQWPATLVQPVGSPLSLECTVEGTSNPNLYWYRQAAGRGLQLLFYSVGIGQISSEVPQNLSASRPQDRQFILSSKKLLLSDSGFYLCAFRGGNTEAFFGQGTRLTVV.

The V and J genes are TRBV28 and TRBJ2-1, with a possible D match to TRBD2 (6 bases). Germline assignment: CDR1 MDHEN and CDR2 SYDVKM. V lost 6 bases to trimming and J lost 5 bases, with 11 bases between them. This CDR3 is 13 amino acids long. The CDR3 loop is CASRPTRNNEQFF. The CDR3 bases are TGTGCCAGCAGACCGACTAGAAACAATGAGCAGTTCTTC.

This clone was detected once. The V and J genes are TRBV6-4 and TRBJ2-1; the match to TRBD1 covers 9 bases. The trim removed 8 bases at V and 8 bases at J, leaving 16 bases unmatched. CDR3 length equals 16 residues. Looked up from germline, CDR1 is MRHNA and CDR2 is SNTAGT. CDR3 coding DNA: TGTGCCAGCTCCCGACTCCAGACAGGGGGTATTGATGAGCAGTTCTTC. Amino acids: CASSRLQTGGIDEQFF.

V and J are TRBV27 and TRBJ2-5; TRBD1 matches at 8 bases. CDR3 length equals 13 residues. Germline loops: CDR1 MNHEY, CDR2 SMNVEV (reference sequence). After removal of 5 bases from V and 5 bases from J, the junction contained 4 bases not matched to a gene. The CDR3 DNA reads as TGTGCCAGCAGTACCAGGGGGCGGGAGACCCAGTACTTC. Its protein product is CASSTRGRETQYF.

The gene calls are TRBV25-1 and TRBJ1-1; unclear D gene. The length of the CDR3 is 11 residues. Germline V lookup: CDR1 MGHDK, CDR2 SYGVNS. Trimming stripped 4 bases from V and 9 bases from J, with 9 bases between. The CDR3 region has the DNA TGTGCCAGCAGTGGAGAGGGAAAAGCTTTCTTT. Protein product: CASSGEGKAFF.

The V call is TRBV5-6, the J call TRBJ2-6, with 9 bases matching TRBD1. The V and J ends lost 3 bases and 4 bases, in that order; junction bases with no gene match: 5. The length of the CDR3 is 16 residues. The germline V gene encodes CDR1 SGHDT and CDR2 YYEEEE. The CDR3 reads CASSSRTGAGANVLTF. DNA of the CDR3: TGTGCCAGCAGCTCGCGGACAGGGGCCGGGGCCAACGTCCTGACTTTC.

The rearrangement uses TRBV4-2 and TRBJ2-3; D not certain. Looked up from germline, CDR1 is LGHNA and CDR2 is YNFKEQ. The CDR3 totals 12 residues. V was clipped by 1 base and J by 4 bases, with 3 bases between them. The DNA for the CDR3 is TGTGCCAGCAGCCAAGCAGCAGATACGCAGTATTTT. Protein product: CASSQAADTQYF.